Listed here are 3 T cell receptor beta chains from one sample, sequenced in a study of blood T cell repertoires in COVID-19. TCRdb's copy holds only in-frame clones and misses some; the assay was immunoSEQ multiplex PCR. The data hold fewer than 250,000 clones, with about 81% observed a single time. Sequencing used peripheral blood. The receptors here all came from an older woman with COVID-19, enrolled during active disease.

The chain joins TRBV3-1 (or the pseudogene TRBV3-2) to TRBJ2-1; 7 nucleotides match TRBD1. CDR1 is LGHDT and CDR2 is YNNKEL in the germline V gene (reference sequence). The V and J ends lost 4 bases and 6 bases, in that order; junction bases with no gene match: 18. This CDR3 has 18 residues. CDR3 bases: TGTGCCAGCAGCCTTGACTCACCCCCGGGACAGACTATCAATGAGCAGTTCTTC. It codes for CASSLDSPPGQTINEQFF.

This clone has a handful of counts. The rearrangement joins TRBV27 to TRBJ1-5; no firm D call. Germline V gives CDR1 MNHEY, CDR2 SMNVEV (reference sequence). The V end lost 6 bases, the J end lost 7 bases, and 10 bases lay between the germline ends. The CDR3 totals 12 residues. The CDR3 loop is CASRKGGQPQHF. CDR3 nucleotides: TGTGCCAGCAGAAAGGGAGGGCAGCCCCAGCATTTT.

The J gene is TRBJ2-2, the V gene TRBV7-3, with a tentative D call TRBD2 (6 bases). Germline V gene data show CDR1 as SGHTA and CDR2 as FQGTGA. Trimming pared 5 bases from V and 3 bases from J, leaving 13 bases between. The CDR3 length is 15 residues. The CDR3 sequence is CASSLGTGHTGELFF. CDR3 coding DNA: TGTGCCAGCAGCCTCGGGACTGGTCACACCGGGGAGCTGTTTTTT.